The T cell receptor beta chain under discussion was sequenced for a study of T cell responses to AZD1222 COVID-19 vaccine. Measured with immunoSEQ multiplex PCR; TCRdb has only the in-frame clones, and not every one. The sample comprises roughly 150,000 clones, under 95% of which are singletons, and approximately 1.4% rests with the top ten. The clonotype originates from an adult in good health. The specimen was peripheral blood, collected on day 0 of AZD1222 vaccination.

Here the CDR3 reads CASSPGLGTDTQYF. CDR3 nucleotide sequence: TGTGCCAGCTCACCAGGGCTGGGCACAGATACGCAGTATTTT. The chain links TRBV18 to TRBJ2-3, with no clear D. Germline assignment: CDR1 KGHSH and CDR2 LQKENI. V lost 2 bases and J 1 base, leaving 7 bases between the germline ends. The CDR3 totals 14 residues.